The rows below give T cell receptor beta chains drawn from one sample of a study of blood T cell repertoires in COVID-19. Sequencing was performed with immunoSEQ multiplex PCR; in TCRdb, only in-frame clones are kept and a portion is missing. The repertoire has some 320,000 clones, 89% of them found once; the top ten carry under 3.5%. Specimen: PBMCs or T cells enriched from blood (not recorded which). The source of these receptors is a woman between 50 and 59 years old who had been exposed to COVID-19. The CDR3 runs from the conserved cysteine through the conserved F or W. A D gene is named only where the DNA matches it firmly. Size is stated for part of the rows, as once, few or many counts, or as a class when the clone is expanded.

cdr3_nt	cdr3_aa	j_call	clone_size	v_call	d_call
TGTGCCAGTAGTATAGGACAGGGTACTAACACCGGGGAGCTGTTTTTT	CASSIGQGTNTGELFF	TRBJ2-2	NA	TRBV19	TRBD1
TGTGCCAGCTCGCCCCCAGGTTCCTACGAGCAGTACTTC	CASSPPGSYEQYF	TRBJ2-7	NA	TRBV28	NA
TGCGCCAGCAGCCACAAACTGACTAGCGGGACTCAAGAGACCCAGTACTTC	CASSHKLTSGTQETQYF	TRBJ2-5	NA	TRBV5-1	TRBD2
TGCAGCGTTTCTCAAAAGGGGGGGATCGTAGATACGCAGTATTTT	CSVSQKGGIVDTQYF	TRBJ2-3	NA	TRBV29-1	NA
TGTGCCAGCTCAGGGAGCTCCTACAATGAGCAGTTCTTC	CASSGSSYNEQFF	TRBJ2-1	NA	TRBV18	NA
TGTGCCACCAGCAGAGAAAGTACAGGGGATAGCAATCAGCCCCAGCATTTT	CATSRESTGDSNQPQHF	TRBJ1-5	NA	TRBV15	TRBD1
TGTGCCAGCAGCCTTTCTTCTAGCGGGGGTTTCGAGCAGTTCTTC	CASSLSSSGGFEQFF	TRBJ2-1	NA	TRBV13	TRBD2
TGTGCCAGCAGTCCGAGGGAGAGGTATGGCTACACCTTC	CASSPRERYGYTF	TRBJ1-2	NA	TRBV12-3/TRBV12-4	NA
TGCGCCAGCAGCCCACACCTAGCGGGGGACCACATTCAGTACTTC	CASSPHLAGDHIQYF	TRBJ2-4	NA	TRBV4-1	TRBD2
TGTGCCAGCCTGAGCAGGGTCGAAAGGAATTCACCCCTCCACTTT	CASLSRVERNSPLHF	TRBJ1-6	NA	TRBV28	NA
TGTGCCAGCAGTTTGCGGGGGACTCCCTACGAGCAGTACTTC	CASSLRGTPYEQYF	TRBJ2-7	NA	TRBV27	TRBD2
TGTGCCAGCAGCTTGGGGGGAGGGACGAACACCGGGGAGCTGTTTTTT	CASSLGGGTNTGELFF	TRBJ2-2	NA	TRBV5-5	TRBD2
TGTGCCATCAAAGGGGGCTCCTACAATGAGCAGTTCTTC	CAIKGGSYNEQFF	TRBJ2-1	NA	TRBV10-3	NA
TGTGCCAGCAGTGAAGCGAGCGGCTACACCTTC	CASSEASGYTF	TRBJ1-2	NA	TRBV6-1	NA
TGCGCCAGCAGCATAGGACACTCACTTGAAGCTTTCTTT	CASSIGHSLEAFF	TRBJ1-1	NA	TRBV5-1	NA
TGTGCCAGCAGCTTAGATCGTACAGGGAGGCAGTTCTTC	CASSLDRTGRQFF	TRBJ2-1	NA	TRBV11-3	NA
TGTGCCAGCAGCTTAAACAGGGGGGTTAAGGAAAAACTGTTTTTT	CASSLNRGVKEKLFF	TRBJ1-4	NA	TRBV11-2	TRBD1
TGTGCCAGCAGCTTACCAACTCTCTACAATGAGCAGTTCTTC	CASSLPTLYNEQFF	TRBJ2-1	NA	TRBV7-2	NA
TGTGCCAGTAGTCCCATCGGAGGGGTTGGAAACACCATATATTTT	CASSPIGGVGNTIYF	TRBJ1-3	NA	TRBV19	NA
TGTGCCAGCAGTGACCTGTATAATGAAAAACTGTTTTTT	CASSDLYNEKLFF	TRBJ1-4	NA	TRBV6-1	NA
TGTGCCACGAGGGGACAGGGGGGCACTGAAGCTTTCTTT	CATRGQGGTEAFF	TRBJ1-1	NA	TRBV30	TRBD1
TGCGCCAGCAGTGGTCCGATTCCCCTTCGGGATACGCAGTATTTT	CASSGPIPLRDTQYF	TRBJ2-3	NA	TRBV23-1	NA
TGTGCCAGCAGCTTGGCTAGCGGGGGGCCTCGCTCCTACAATGAGCAGTTCTTC	CASSLASGGPRSYNEQFF	TRBJ2-1	NA	TRBV7-6	TRBD2
TGTGCCAGTAGTAATTACCGGACAGGGAGTTTGGGCTACACCTTC	CASSNYRTGSLGYTF	TRBJ1-2	NA	TRBV19	TRBD1
TGTGCCAGCATGCTGGACAGTGGGAATTCACCCCTCCACTTT	CASMLDSGNSPLHF	TRBJ1-6	NA	TRBV2	NA
TGTGCCAGCAGCCATCGGACTGACCGCACAGATACGCAGTATTTT	CASSHRTDRTDTQYF	TRBJ2-3	once	TRBV14	NA
TGTGCCACCAGTGACTACTCCGGGGGGGCGAGGGAGACCCAGTACTTC	CATSDYSGGARETQYF	TRBJ2-5	NA	TRBV24-1	TRBD2
TGTGCCAGTAGTATCAGAGGGCAGAGCTACAATGAGCAGTTCTTC	CASSIRGQSYNEQFF	TRBJ2-1	NA	TRBV19	NA
TGCGCCAGCAGCATCTTACAGGGGGGCACTGAAGCTTTCTTT	CASSILQGGTEAFF	TRBJ1-1	NA	TRBV5-1	TRBD1
TGTGCCAGCTCACCGGGAGTCTCTGGGGCCAACGTCCTGACTTTC	CASSPGVSGANVLTF	TRBJ2-6	NA	TRBV18	NA
TGTGCCAGCAGCAAAGGGGGCAGGGGGTTGAGGTGCGAGCAGTACTTC	CASSKGGRGLRCEQYF	TRBJ2-7	NA	TRBV21-1	NA
TGTGCCAGCAGTTTGCCCACTACAGGCTTGACACCCCTCCACTTT	CASSLPTTGLTPLHF	TRBJ1-6	NA	TRBV28	NA
TGTGCCAGCAGCGTAGGAGACAGGGGGGCTGGAAACACCATATATTTT	CASSVGDRGAGNTIYF	TRBJ1-3	NA	TRBV9	TRBD1
TGTGCCAGCAGTTACTCGGACAGTTATAATTCACCCCTCCACTTT	CASSYSDSYNSPLHF	TRBJ1-6	NA	TRBV6-5	NA
TGCGCCAGCAGCGTTTCAGGGGTCAGCAATCAGCCCCAGCATTTT	CASSVSGVSNQPQHF	TRBJ1-5	NA	TRBV5-1	NA
TGTGCCAGCTCACCGGGGCAACAGGAAAAACTGTTTTTT	CASSPGQQEKLFF	TRBJ1-4	NA	TRBV18	NA
TGTGCCAGCAGTTTAATAGGGGATGGCTACACCTTC	CASSLIGDGYTF	TRBJ1-2	NA	TRBV12-3/TRBV12-4	NA
TGTGCCAGTACCACCGAGGCATCATCGATGCGGGGCAATCAGCCCCAGCATTTT	CASTTEASSMRGNQPQHF	TRBJ1-5	NA	TRBV19	NA
TGTGCCAGTGGACAGGGAAACACTGAAGCTTTCTTT	CASGQGNTEAFF	TRBJ1-1	NA	TRBV7-9	TRBD1
TGTGCCAGTAGTATAGAACAGAGAAATCAGCCCCAGCATTTT	CASSIEQRNQPQHF	TRBJ1-5	NA	TRBV19	NA
TGTGCCAGCAACCCCGGGGGAGGGGGGACCACCATATATTTT	CASNPGGGGTTIYF	TRBJ1-3	few	TRBV28	NA
TGTGCCAGCAGAGCTGAGGGGGTCACTGAAGCTTTCTTT	CASRAEGVTEAFF	TRBJ1-1	NA	TRBV5-6	NA
TGTGCCAGCAGCGAAACAGGGACCGCCAATTCACCCCTCCACTTT	CASSETGTANSPLHF	TRBJ1-6	NA	TRBV9	NA
TGCGCCAGCAGCAACCGGGACATTAAAGTTGGTGGCTACACCTTC	CASSNRDIKVGGYTF	TRBJ1-2	NA	TRBV5-1	NA
TGTGCCAGCAGCGTAGAAGGCAGGGGATCTGGAAACACCATATATTTT	CASSVEGRGSGNTIYF	TRBJ1-3	few	TRBV9	NA
TGTGCCAGCAGTGAAGCAGGTGTGGGGGGGACAAATAATTCACCCCTCCACTTT	CASSEAGVGGTNNSPLHF	TRBJ1-6	NA	TRBV6-1	NA
TGCGCCAGCAGCCAAGACCCCGGGGTTGAACTACAAGAGACCCAGTACTTC	CASSQDPGVELQETQYF	TRBJ2-5	NA	TRBV4-1	NA
TGTGCCAGCAGCTTAGCGAGGGGGCCCACAGATACGCAGTATTTT	CASSLARGPTDTQYF	TRBJ2-3	NA	TRBV11-2	TRBD1
TGTGCCAGCAGCTTCGCTAGGGGGGGCGCGGATGAAAAACTGTTTTTT	CASSFARGGADEKLFF	TRBJ1-4	NA	TRBV7-8	NA
TGTGCCAGCAGACCAACCGGACAGTTTGAAGCTTTCTTT	CASRPTGQFEAFF	TRBJ1-1	NA	TRBV7-6	NA
TGCGCCAGCAGCTTGACAGGGGGAGGGAATCAGCCCCAGCATTTT	CASSLTGGGNQPQHF	TRBJ1-5	NA	TRBV5-1	TRBD1
TGTGCCATCAGTGAGTCGAGTCGGACTACAACCGGGGAGCTGTTTTTT	CAISESSRTTTGELFF	TRBJ2-2	NA	TRBV10-3	NA
TGTGCCAGCACGAGCGGCTACGAGCAGTACTTC	CASTSGYEQYF	TRBJ2-7	NA	TRBV6-5	NA